The following is a T cell receptor (beta chain) sequence with its context. These data belong to a study of chemoradiotherapy in HPV16-positive cancers. Study background: Candidate HPV-specific clones and shared TCR motifs came from a couple of HPV16-positive patients.

Produced via immunoSEQ multiplex PCR; TCRdb's table is partial and in-frame only. The sample lists more than 25,000 clones, over 90% seen once, with roughly 18% in the top ten. Repertoires were sampled repeatedly during chemoradiotherapy. The sample in question was blood, obtained from a patient who underwent chemoradiotherapy. This receptor was taken from a human donor with HPV-associated anogenital cancer.

The CDR3 bases are TGTGCCAGCTCACCAAACTTTAAGGCGGACTCTGGAAACACCATATATTTT. It yields the protein CASSPNFKADSGNTIYF. This chain links TRBV18 with TRBJ1-3; D is undetermined. CDR3 length: 17 residues. The V gene's germline CDR1 is KGHSH and CDR2 LQKENI. V lost 2 bases and J lost 0, with 14 bases in between.